The clone carrying this T cell receptor (beta chain) was picked up many times. Its antigen remains unidentified. The data were taken from a study of T cells after yellow fever vaccination. The overall study: Each low-cell-number fraction was prepared by means of SMART-Seq v4 Ultra Low Input.

Between the trimmed V and J ends, which lost 6 bases and 3 bases, there was a span of 9 bases. The CDR3 is 12 amino acids. The germline CDR1 and CDR2 sequences are MNHEY and SVGEGT. Study-wide points: Post-booster reappearance was seen for most primary-vaccination clones (nearly 97% CD4, around 90% CD8).

UMIs were added to TCR cDNA along with a universal primer site when it was made by 5'RACE template switching. Each CDR3 protein gets one entry after TCRdb re-called the 5' RACE reads with MiXCR. The sample holds 450,000 to 600,000 distinct CDR3 sequences, 13% seen once. Sequencing was performed on PBMCs, taken on the day of the yellow fever booster vaccination. The receptor comes from a man aged 25 to 40 who received the YFV17D yellow fever vaccine. This sequence joins TRBV6-2 or TRBV6-3 and TRBJ2-7, with TRBD1 as a possible D gene (6 bases). Here the CDR3 DNA reads TGTGCCAGCAGGAGGGGGAACTACGAGCAGTACTTC. It translates to CASRRGNYEQYF.